This T cell receptor beta chain was sequenced during a study of T cell changes during pregnancy in multiple sclerosis. The germline V gene has CDR1 SNHLY and CDR2 FYNNEI. V was clipped by 6 bases and J by 1 base; unmatched bases: 5. This CDR3 has 16 residues. Assay: immunoSEQ multiplex PCR; the TCRdb copy retains only in-frame clones and omits some. The sample lists around 55,000 clones, around 89% occurring once. The J gene is TRBJ2-2, the V gene TRBV2; 10 bases are shared with TRBD2. The sample was CD4+ T cells from peripheral blood mononuclear cells, taken in the first trimester of pregnancy. The sequence was obtained from a female donor with multiple sclerosis, enrolled in a pregnancy study. In DNA form, the CDR3 reads TGTGCCAGCAGCGCTAGCGGGAGTATGAACACCGGGGAGCTGTTTTTT. Protein sequence: CASSASGSMNTGELFF.